A single sample gave rise to the 29 T cell receptor beta chains below, sequenced in a study of T cells in Graves' hyperthyroidism and ophthalmopathy. What was amplified from RNA transcripts were TCR beta CDR3 regions. When the TCR CDR3 underwent first-round RT-PCR, the HTBI primer set was used. TCRdb recomputed calls from the multiplex PCR reads with MiXCR, one row per CDR3 protein. The repertoire has about 640,000 distinct CDR3 sequences, roughly 45% of them found once; the top ten carry approximately 7.2%. The sample taken for sequencing was peripheral blood or thyroid tissue (not recorded which). The source is an adult man with Graves' disease, either hyperthyroidism or ophthalmopathy (not recorded which).

This clonotype was seen ten or more times. The chain links TRBV15 to TRBJ1-5; D gene ambiguous. The CDR3 is 14 residues long. The V gene lost 2 bases and the J gene lost 3 bases, with 8 bases spanning the gap. CDR1 is LNHNV and CDR2 is YYDKDF in the germline V gene (reference sequence). The CDR3 spells CATSRSGYNQPQHF. The CDR3 bases are TGTGCCACCAGCAGATCAGGATACAATCAGCCCCAGCATTTT.

The rearrangement links TRBV14 to TRBJ1-4, with a weak D call TRBD1 (5 bases). This CDR3 has 14 amino acids. Trimming took off 3 bases at V and 5 bases at J, with 10 bases between the two ends. CDR1 is SGHDN, CDR2 FVKESK, per germline. CDR3 protein: CASSHGGGNEKLFF. The DNA of the CDR3 is TGTGCCAGCAGCCATGGGGGGGGGAATGAAAAACTGTTTTTT.

In this sample, this clonotype turned up once. One junction end disagrees with the germline gene, perhaps due to a read error. This rearrangement joins TRBV7-3 to TRBJ1-3; 7 bases are a match to TRBD1. The germline V gene encodes CDR1 SGHTA and CDR2 FQGTGA. The CDR3 totals 18 residues. The CDR3 sequence is CASSQDRQGTYSGNTIYF. DNA of the CDR3: TGCGCCAGCAGCCAAGATCGACAGGGTACCTACTCTGGAAACACCATATATTTT.

In the case of this clonotype: A much more abundant neighbour one base away suggests this may be a read error. The chain combines TRBV7-9 with TRBJ1-1, with D tentatively TRBD1 (6 bases). The CDR3 totals 16 residues. V lost 8 bases and J 1 base, leaving 20 bases between the germline ends. Per the germline V gene, CDR1 is SEHNR and CDR2 is FQNEAQ (reference sequence). CDR3 protein: CASGSSEGGGNTEAFF. The CDR3 coding sequence is TGTGCCAGCGGCTCGAGCGAGGGGGGTGGGAACACTGAAGCTTTCTTT.

The chain recombines TRBV27 with TRBJ2-6; TRBD1 matches 8 bases. The CDR3 totals 15 residues. V gave up 5 bases and J gave up 2 bases; unmatched junction bases: 2. CDR1 and CDR2 (germline): MNHEY, SMNVEV (reference sequence). The CDR3 reads CASSRTGTGANVLTF. The CDR3 bases are TGTGCCAGCAGTCGGACAGGGACTGGGGCCAACGTCCTGACTTTC.

The CDR3 reads CSARAGDGKFEAFF. The CDR3 coding sequence is TGCAGTGCTAGAGCGGGGGACGGAAAATTTGAAGCTTTCTTT. V is TRBV20-1 and J is TRBJ1-1, with D possibly being TRBD1 (5 bases). CDR3 size: 14 residues. Germline CDR1 is DFQATT and CDR2 is SNEGSKA (reference sequence). V was trimmed by 1 base and J by 7 bases, leaving 16 bases between them.

The table lists this clonotype with many counts. The V and J genes are TRBV28 and TRBJ1-1; 9 nucleotides match TRBD1. The CDR3 sequence is 12 residues long. V shed 6 bases, J shed 10 bases, and the junction held 6 bases outside the gene matches. Germline loops: CDR1 MDHEN, CDR2 SYDVKM. CDR3 DNA sequence: TGTGCCAGCAGCAGAACAGGGGGCCGAGCTTTCTTT. It yields the protein CASSRTGGRAFF. Looking up the rest from reference TRBV28 and TRBJ1-1 gives the full variable domain: DVKVTQSSRYLVKRTGEKVFLECVQDMDHENMFWYRQDPGLGLRLIYFSYDVKMKEKGDIPEGYSVSREKKERFSLILESASTNQTSMYLCASSRTGGRAFFGQGTRLTVV.

A few counts support this clonotype. The chain uses TRBV6-1 and TRBJ2-7; D is possibly TRBD1 (5 bases). The germline V gene has CDR1 MNHNS and CDR2 SASEGT. The CDR3 sequence is 13 residues long. Trimming stripped 8 bases from V and 0 bases from J, with 11 bases between. In DNA, the CDR3 is TGTGCCAGCGGGGCGGTTAGCTCCTACGAGCAGTACTTC. Protein: CASGAVSSYEQYF.

The genes are TRBV12-3 or TRBV12-4 and TRBJ1-4; 7 bases fit TRBD1. V lost 3 bases and J lost 2; bases outside the gene matches: 9. This CDR3 contains 17 residues. Here the CDR3 reads CASSFGQDLRTNEKLFF. CDR3 in DNA: TGTGCCAGCAGTTTTGGACAGGACTTGAGGACTAATGAAAAACTGTTTTTT.

Regarding this clonotype: A read error may be the cause here, since a much bigger clone is one base away. V is TRBV20-1 and J is TRBJ2-7; 13 bases are shared with TRBD2. Germline V gene lookup returns CDR1 DFQATT and CDR2 SNEGSKA (reference sequence). J was trimmed by 7 bases and V by 3 bases; bases with no gene match: 6. The CDR3 runs 14 residues. The CDR3 DNA reads as TGCAGTGCTAGTGGACTAGCGGGAGAGCGGGAGCAGTACTTC. Translation gives CSASGLAGEREQYF.

V gene TRBV9 combines with J gene TRBJ1-1; 10 bases agree with TRBD1. CDR3 length equals 15 residues. Germline V lookup: CDR1 SGDLS, CDR2 YYNGEE. The trim removed 4 bases at V and 4 bases at J, leaving 7 bases unmatched. This CDR3 reads CASSQDRGQITEAFF. In DNA, the CDR3 is TGTGCCAGCAGCCAAGACAGGGGGCAAATCACTGAAGCTTTCTTT.

The rearrangement uses TRBV20-1 and TRBJ2-7; 8 bases line up with TRBD1. With 4 bases clipped from V and 2 bases from J, the junction kept 10 bases outside the gene matches. The length of the CDR3 is 15 residues. Per germline, CDR1 DFQATT and CDR2 SNEGSKA (reference sequence). The CDR3 spells CSATRTGSQPYEQYF. The CDR3 bases are TGCAGTGCTACAAGGACAGGGTCTCAGCCCTACGAGCAGTACTTC.

This clonotype was seen at least ten times. The V and J genes are TRBV7-2 and TRBJ1-6; possibly TRBD1 for D (5 bases). Germline CDR1 reads SGHTA; CDR2 reads FQGNSA. This CDR3 is 14 amino acids long. V was cut by 6 bases and J by 6 bases, with 12 bases left in between. DNA of the CDR3: TGTGCCAGCAGGGAGGGGTGGGGTAATTCACCCCTCCACTTT. This translates into CASREGWGNSPLHF.

On this clonotype itself: A clone one base away is much larger, so this may be a read error. The rearrangement links TRBV10-3 to TRBJ1-2; TRBD1 is a possible D gene (5 bases). CDR3 size: 14 residues. CDR1 is ENHRY and CDR2 is SYGVKD in the germline V gene. This chain's CDR3 is CAISGGAENYGCTF. CDR3 sequence (DNA): TGTGCCATCAGTGGAGGGGCGGAAAACTATGGCTGCACCTTC.

This clonotype was seen many times. The chain recombines TRBV12-3 or TRBV12-4 with TRBJ2-5, with TRBD2 matching 10 bases. The V gene end was trimmed by 2 bases and the J gene end by 5 bases; junction bases not matched to a gene: 5. CDR3 length: 15 amino acids. CDR3 residues: CASSLSGGAFETQYF. CDR3 DNA: TGTGCCAGCAGTTTAAGCGGGGGGGCGTTCGAGACCCAGTACTTC.

The chain is built from TRBV7-9 and TRBJ1-1; TRBD1 agrees at 8 bases. Germline values: CDR1 SEHNR, CDR2 FQNEAQ (reference sequence). Trimming at V came to 6 bases and at J to 3 bases, leaving 15 bases not matched to a gene. CDR3 size: 17 residues. Written as DNA, the CDR3 is TGTGCCAGCAGTTTCCCCCGGACAGGGTCCGTCGACACTGAAGCTTTCTTT. It translates to CASSFPRTGSVDTEAFF.

The rearrangement joins TRBV9 to TRBJ2-5, with D maybe TRBD2 (5 bases). Germline assignment: CDR1 SGDLS and CDR2 YYNGEE. This CDR3 contains 15 residues. V lost 4 bases and J 1 base, leaving 14 bases between the germline ends. CDR3 sequence reads: CASSPTLVLQETQYF. The CDR3 DNA follows: TGTGCCAGCAGCCCCACACTAGTCCTCCAAGAGACCCAGTACTTC.

The rearrangement links TRBV7-9 to TRBJ1-1, with a weak D call TRBD1 (5 bases). This CDR3 contains 16 residues. Germline V CDR1 and CDR2: SEHNR, FQNEAQ (reference sequence). Trimming took off 4 bases at V and 4 bases at J, with 19 bases between the two ends. The CDR3 bases are TGTGCCAGCAGCTCCGAGATAGGGGCCCCTCTCACTGAAGCTTTCTTT. This sequence encodes CASSSEIGAPLTEAFF.

This chain connects TRBV6-1 to TRBJ1-2, with 7 bases lining up with TRBD1. This CDR3 comprises 14 residues. With V trimmed by 8 bases and J by 7 bases, 13 bases remained unmatched. The germline CDR1 and CDR2 sequences are MNHNS and SASEGT. The chain's CDR3 is CASVRQGKSRGYTF. CDR3 nucleotides: TGTGCCAGCGTGAGACAGGGAAAGAGTCGTGGCTACACCTTC.

This clonotype came up a few times. The chain couples TRBV7-2 to TRBJ2-7; TRBD1 aligns across 8 bases. The trim removed 1 base at V and 1 base at J, leaving 3 bases unmatched. The CDR3 has 15 residues. In germline, CDR1 is SGHTA, CDR2 FQGNSA. CDR3 residues: CASSLGTGYSYEQYF. Written as DNA, the CDR3 is TGTGCCAGCAGCTTAGGGACAGGGTATTCCTACGAGCAGTACTTC. The full variable domain, completed using reference TRBV7-2 and TRBJ2-7, is GAGVSQSPSNKVTEKGKDVELRCDPISGHTALYWYRQSLGQGLEFLIYFQGNSAPDKSGLPSDRFSAERTGGSVSTLTIQRTQQEDSAVYLCASSLGTGYSYEQYFGPGTRLTVT.

This clonotype was seen only a few times. The chain recombines TRBV24-1 with TRBJ1-5, with 9 bases aligning to TRBD1. The germline V gene encodes CDR1 KGHDR and CDR2 SFDVKD. CDR3 size: 16 residues. With 11 bases clipped from V and 1 base from J, the junction kept 11 bases outside the gene matches. In DNA, the CDR3 is TGTGCCAGCAGAGCACAGGGGGCCCTGAGCAATCAGCCCCAGCATTTT. Translating it yields CASRAQGALSNQPQHF.

Turning to this clonotype: One end of the junction fails to match germline, which may point to a read error. The J gene is TRBJ2-7, the V gene TRBV5-1, with D possibly matching TRBD1 (6 bases). Germline loops: CDR1 SGHRS, CDR2 YFSETQ. The CDR3 loop spans 13 amino acids. The CDR3 bases are TGCGCCAGCAGCTTCGACAGGCACTACGAGCAGCACTTC. Its protein is CASSFDRHYEQHF.

This chain uses TRBV2 with TRBJ1-6, with D uncertain. The CDR3 extends over 13 amino acids. The germline V gene has CDR1 SNHLY and CDR2 FYNNEI. V lost 8 bases and J lost 10, with 15 bases in between. The DNA for the CDR3 is TGTGCCAGCGGCCGGGATACAGAGTCACCCCTCCACTTT. Amino acids: CASGRDTESPLHF.

Regarding this clonotype: This may stem from a read error, because a much larger clone lies one nucleotide away. The CDR3 DNA is TGCAGCGTGGAGGGGGCTTGGAACACTGAAGCTTTCTTT. Protein product: CSVEGAWNTEAFF. V gene TRBV29-1 combines with J gene TRBJ1-1, with TRBD1 identical over 7 bases. The trim removed 6 bases at V and 1 base at J, leaving 5 bases unmatched. Germline CDR1 and CDR2: SQVTM and ANQGSEA. This CDR3 region has 13 residues.

With respect to this clonotype: This may come from a read error, since a much larger clone is one base off. This chain links TRBV20-1 with TRBJ1-2, with D hard to call. The germline gives CDR1 DFQATT, CDR2 SNEGSKA (reference sequence). The CDR3 covers 13 residues. CDR3 DNA sequence: TGCAGAGCCCGAGAAAGGGTTCGGAGTGGCTACACCTTC. Residues: CRARERVRSGYTF.

Ten or more counts support this clonotype. The chain combines TRBV6-6 with TRBJ1-1; TRBD1 is a possible D gene (5 bases). The CDR3 extends over 14 amino acids. With 2 bases removed from V and 4 bases from J, the gap between germline ends came to 11 bases. The germline gives CDR1 MNHNY, CDR2 SVGAGI (reference sequence). Here the CDR3 reads CASSYGTKFTEAFF. The CDR3 coding sequence is TGTGCCAGCAGTTACGGGACGAAATTCACTGAAGCTTTCTTT.

The V gene is TRBV5-1, the J gene TRBJ2-7, with a weak D call TRBD1 (6 bases). V was pared by 1 base and J by 5 bases, with 13 bases between. This CDR3 is 14 amino acids long. Germline assignment: CDR1 SGHRS and CDR2 YFSETQ. CDR3 sequence reads: CASSLSTGTDEQYF. CDR3 in DNA: TGCGCCAGCAGCTTGTCAACAGGGACGGACGAGCAGTACTTC.

A single count supports this clonotype. This chain connects TRBV7-8 to TRBJ1-6; D possibly corresponds to TRBD1 (6 bases). Germline V gene lookup returns CDR1 SGHVS and CDR2 FQNEAQ. The CDR3 has 14 amino acids. Trimming took off 6 bases at V and 10 bases at J, with 16 bases between the two ends. The CDR3 protein is CASSRTGFTSPLHF. For the CDR3, the DNA is TGTGCCAGCAGTCGAACAGGGTTCACGTCACCCCTCCACTTT. The entire variable domain, with the rest obtained from reference TRBV7-8 and TRBJ1-6, is as follows: GAGVSQSPRYKVAKRGQDVALRCDPISGHVSLFWYQQALGQGPEFLTYFQNEAQLDKSGLPSDRFFAERPEGSVSTLKIQRTQQEDSAVYLCASSRTGFTSPLHFGNGTRLTVT.

The gene calls are TRBV25-1 and TRBJ1-1, with TRBD1 identical over 11 bases. This CDR3 spans 14 amino acids. With 4 bases clipped from V and 5 bases from J, the junction kept 3 bases outside the gene matches. CDR1 is MGHDK, CDR2 SYGVNS, per germline. DNA for the CDR3: TGTGCCAGCAGTGGGACAGGGGGCAAGACTGAAGCTTTCTTT. Translation: CASSGTGGKTEAFF.